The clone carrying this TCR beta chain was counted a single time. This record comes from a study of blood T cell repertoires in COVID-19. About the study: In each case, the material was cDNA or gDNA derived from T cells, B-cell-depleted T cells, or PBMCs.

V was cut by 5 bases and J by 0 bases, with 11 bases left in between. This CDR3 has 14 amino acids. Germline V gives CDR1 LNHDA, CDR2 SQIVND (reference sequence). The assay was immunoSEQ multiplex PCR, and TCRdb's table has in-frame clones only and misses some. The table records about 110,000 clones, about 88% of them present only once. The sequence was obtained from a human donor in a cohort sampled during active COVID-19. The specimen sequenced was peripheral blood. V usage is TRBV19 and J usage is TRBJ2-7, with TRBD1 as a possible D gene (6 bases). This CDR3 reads CASSSGQSSYEQYF. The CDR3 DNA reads TGTGCCAGTAGTTCAGGACAGAGCTCCTACGAGCAGTACTTC.